This T cell receptor beta chain was sequenced during a study of T-cell reconstitution after alpha-beta-depleted transplantation in children. Study-wide findings and caveats: Reported findings indicate that, about two months after transplant, alpha-beta T cells came from several hundred expanded clones, which were derived from non-depleted graft cells. Some patients' high day-60 TCRbeta diversity was traced to surviving recipient T cells and thymic progenitors. After one year, T-cell counts and TCRbeta diversity mostly came from new T cells.

The CDR3 consists of 13 residues. Germline values: CDR1 MGHRA, CDR2 YSYEKL. Between the trimmed V and J ends, which lost 0 bases and 6 bases, there was a span of 9 bases. Regarding this clonotype: As yet, its antigen is unknown.

A TCRbeta library incorporating unique molecular identifiers was prepared. TCRdb reanalysed the PCR reads using MiXCR and keeps one entry per CDR3 protein. The table includes around 580,000 distinct CDR3 sequences, 27% detected once. The chain has TRBV4-1 and TRBJ2-7, with unresolved D. Source: PBMCs, taken before TCRalphabeta/CD19-depleted stem cell transplant. This receptor was identified in a boy younger than two with Wiskott-Aldrich syndrome, due to receive a stem cell transplant. CDR3 region: CASSQEYGFEQYF. In DNA form, the CDR3 reads TGCGCCAGCAGCCAAGAGTACGGGTTCGAGCAGTACTTC.